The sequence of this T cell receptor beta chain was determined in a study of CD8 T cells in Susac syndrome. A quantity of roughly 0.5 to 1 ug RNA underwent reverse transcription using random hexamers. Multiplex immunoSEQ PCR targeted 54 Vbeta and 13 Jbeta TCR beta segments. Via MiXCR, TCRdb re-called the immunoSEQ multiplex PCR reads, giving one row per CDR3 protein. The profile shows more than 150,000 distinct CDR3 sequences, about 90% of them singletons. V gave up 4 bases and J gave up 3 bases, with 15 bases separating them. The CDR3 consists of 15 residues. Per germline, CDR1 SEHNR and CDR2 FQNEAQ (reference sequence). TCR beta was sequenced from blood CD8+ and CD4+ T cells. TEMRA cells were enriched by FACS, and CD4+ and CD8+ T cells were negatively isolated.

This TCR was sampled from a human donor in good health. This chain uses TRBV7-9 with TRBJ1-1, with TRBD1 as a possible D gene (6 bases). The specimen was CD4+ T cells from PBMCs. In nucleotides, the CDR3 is TGTGCCAGCAGCTCCAATCTTGAGGGGGACACTGAAGCTTTCTTT. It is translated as CASSSNLEGDTEAFF. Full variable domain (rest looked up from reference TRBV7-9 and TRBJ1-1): DTGVSQNPRHKITKRGQNVTFRCDPISEHNRLYWYRQTLGQGPEFLTYFQNEAQLEKSRLLSDRFSAERPKGSFSTLEIQRTEQGDSAMYLCASSSNLEGDTEAFFGQGTRLTVV.